The 15 T cell receptor beta chains given below trace back to one sample, sequenced in a study of T cell changes during pregnancy in multiple sclerosis (dated by TCRdb to between 2018 and 2021). Receptors were amplified or captured by the immunoSEQ multiplex PCR assay. TCRdb holds this immuneACCESS table with in-frame rearrangements only. Some clones are missing; in checked studies, unresolved V genes explain under half, and the rest has no known cause. The table for this sample lists 78,000 or so clones; roughly nine tenths of them were counted only once. Less than 3% of the sample lies in the top ten. This specimen consisted of peripheral blood, obtained before pregnancy. The receptors derive from a female donor with multiple sclerosis, enrolled in a pregnancy study.

The CDR3 sequence is CASSLLHYTDTQYF. The CDR3 region has the DNA TGTGCCAGCAGCCTACTACATTACACAGATACGCAGTATTTT. This sequence joins TRBV28 and TRBJ2-3; D is ambiguous. Trimming took off 6 bases at V and 2 bases at J, with 12 bases between the two ends. The CDR3 length is 14 residues. Germline V lookup: CDR1 MDHEN, CDR2 SYDVKM.

The chain links TRBV7-8 to TRBJ2-1; 12 bases match TRBD2. There are 15 residues in the CDR3. Unmatched junction bases numbered 7, after V lost 3 bases and J lost 10 bases. From germline, CDR1 is SGHVS and CDR2 FQNEAQ. CDR3 sequence: CASSFQGLAGDEQFF. The CDR3 nucleotides are TGTGCCAGCAGCTTCCAGGGACTAGCGGGCGACGAGCAGTTCTTC. Variable domain in full (rest from reference TRBV7-8 and TRBJ2-1): GAGVSQSPRYKVAKRGQDVALRCDPISGHVSLFWYQQALGQGPEFLTYFQNEAQLDKSGLPSDRFFAERPEGSVSTLKIQRTQQEDSAVYLCASSFQGLAGDEQFFGPGTRLTVL.

V is TRBV27 and J is TRBJ2-7; TRBD2 agrees at 7 bases. CDR3 size: 15 residues. Germline CDR1 MNHEY, CDR2 SMNVEV (reference sequence). V gave up 8 bases and J gave up 0 bases; unmatched junction bases: 10. CDR3 amino acids: CASAKSGTVSYEQYF. For the CDR3, the DNA is TGTGCCAGCGCGAAAAGCGGGACGGTCTCCTACGAGCAGTACTTC.

The DNA of the CDR3 is TGCGCCAGCAGCCCCCGGGACAGGGTATACGAGCAGTACTTC. Amino acids: CASSPRDRVYEQYF. The chain is built from TRBV5-1 and TRBJ2-7, with 9 bases that match TRBD1. The V and J ends lost 4 bases and 4 bases, in that order; junction bases with no gene match: 6. The CDR3 is 14 amino acids. Germline lookup yields CDR1 SGHRS and CDR2 YFSETQ.

The J gene is TRBJ2-3, the V gene TRBV18; TRBD1 agrees at 8 bases. V shed 6 bases and J 2 bases; nucleotides not matched to a gene: 4. Germline-derived CDR1 and CDR2 are KGHSH and LQKENI. CDR3 length: 14 residues. The CDR3 coding sequence is TGTGCCAGCTCCGGGGACAGGAACACAGATACGCAGTATTTT. The encoded protein is CASSGDRNTDTQYF.

The rearrangement joins TRBV9 to TRBJ2-3, with 7 bases identical to TRBD2. The V gene's germline CDR1 is SGDLS and CDR2 YYNGEE. With V trimmed by 3 bases and J by 5 bases, 9 bases remained unmatched. This CDR3 has 15 residues. The CDR3 region has the DNA TGTGCCAGCAGCGAGGGCGGGAGTTTTGTAGATACGCAGTATTTT. Translating gives CASSEGGSFVDTQYF. Supplemented by reference TRBV9 and TRBJ2-3, the full variable domain reads DSGVTQTPKHLITATGQRVTLRCSPRSGDLSVYWYQQSLDQGLQFLIQYYNGEERAKGNILERFSAQQFPDLHSELNLSSLELGDSALYFCASSEGGSFVDTQYFGPGTRLTVL.

This clone was seen a handful of times. The rearrangement uses TRBV28 and TRBJ1-5, with a weak D call TRBD1 (5 bases). With 7 bases removed from V and 7 bases from J, the gap between germline ends came to 20 bases. The germline V gene encodes CDR1 MDHEN and CDR2 SYDVKM. The length of the CDR3 is 15 residues. The CDR3 sequence is CASNDFFGGWQPQHF. The CDR3 bases are TGTGCCAGCAATGACTTCTTCGGGGGATGGCAGCCCCAGCATTTT.

CDR3 in amino acids: CASSVAVTRNDNEQFF. CDR3 coding DNA: TGTGCCAGCAGCGTAGCTGTGACTAGAAATGACAATGAGCAGTTCTTC. The chain joins TRBV9 to TRBJ2-1, with D perhaps matching TRBD2 (6 bases). There are 16 residues in the CDR3. Germline V gives CDR1 SGDLS, CDR2 YYNGEE. V gave up 0 bases and J gave up 5 bases, with 15 bases separating them.

V and J are TRBV11-3 and TRBJ2-1, with TRBD1 identical over 7 bases. The CDR3 sequence is 15 residues long. CDR1 SGHNT and CDR2 YENEEA come from the germline V gene. J lost 7 bases, V lost 4 bases, and 10 bases had no gene match. CDR3 nucleotide sequence: TGTGCCAGCAGCTCCAACTTACAGGGGTGGAATGAGCAGTTCTTC. This codes for CASSSNLQGWNEQFF.

The chain couples TRBV6-1 to TRBJ2-3; 8 bases line up with TRBD2. Trimming took 2 bases from V and 3 from J; bases not matched to a gene: 7. The CDR3 extends over 16 amino acids. From germline, CDR1 is MNHNS and CDR2 SASEGT. The CDR3, as DNA: TGTGCCAGCAGTGAACGAAGCGGGAGCAATACAGATACGCAGTATTTT. This translates into CASSERSGSNTDTQYF.

V gene TRBV5-6 combines with J gene TRBJ2-2; TRBD1 matches at 9 bases. Trimming cost V 2 bases and J 7 bases; bases outside gene matches: 15. This CDR3 spans 18 amino acids. CDR1 is SGHDT and CDR2 is YYEEEE in the germline V gene. CDR3 sequence reads: CASSFGGRGTGKFGELFF. In DNA, the CDR3 is TGTGCCAGCAGCTTTGGTGGCCGCGGGACAGGGAAATTCGGGGAGCTGTTTTTT.

The rearrangement uses TRBV29-1 and TRBJ2-7; D is uncertain. Trimming took 4 bases from V and 1 from J, leaving 8 bases between them. The CDR3 covers 12 residues. Germline V lookup: CDR1 SQVTM, CDR2 ANQGSEA. DNA for the CDR3: TGCAGCGTTGGGAGCCAATCCTACGAGCAGTACTTC. Its protein product is CSVGSQSYEQYF.

This chain links TRBV30 with TRBJ2-2, with no clear D. The CDR3 contains 14 residues. Deletions cut 0 bases from V and 6 bases from J, with 11 bases between. Per the germline V gene, CDR1 is GTSNPN and CDR2 is SVGIG (reference sequence). This chain's CDR3 is CAWSVGALAGELFF. The CDR3 bases are TGTGCCTGGAGTGTGGGCGCGCTCGCCGGGGAGCTGTTTTTT. The whole variable domain, remainder taken from reference TRBV30 and TRBJ2-2, is SQTIHQWPATLVQPVGSPLSLECTVEGTSNPNLYWYRQAAGRGLQLLFYSVGIGQISSEVPQNLSASRPQDRQFILSSKKLLLSDSGFYLCAWSVGALAGELFFGEGSRLTVL.

This chain joins TRBV7-3 and TRBJ2-3, with D tentatively TRBD2 (7 bases). Trimming took off 1 base at V and 0 bases at J, with 20 bases between the two ends. The germline gives CDR1 SGHTA, CDR2 FQGTGA. The CDR3 is 19 amino acids. The DNA for the CDR3 is TGTGCCAGCAGCTTAAAAGGGGGGGCGGGGACTTCTAGCACAGATACGCAGTATTTT. Amino acid sequence: CASSLKGGAGTSSTDTQYF.

The rearrangement joins TRBV4-3 to TRBJ2-1, with D maybe TRBD2 (5 bases). Germline V gene lookup returns CDR1 LGHNA and CDR2 YSLEER. V lost 0 bases, J lost 0 bases, and 6 bases lay in between. The CDR3 has 15 residues. The CDR3 DNA sequence: TGCGCCAGCAGCCAAGATGCGGGCTCCTACAATGAGCAGTTCTTC. This translates into CASSQDAGSYNEQFF.